This T cell receptor (beta chain) was recorded in a study of blood T cell repertoires in COVID-19 (dated by TCRdb to about 2020). In the study overall: Collaborator samples came from the United States, Italy and Spain and covered acute and convalescent phases of COVID-19. Samples came from the ongoing ImmuneRACE study (first 160 participants) plus 1,254 subjects from 6 global collaborators. The prospective study material was composed of cDNA or gDNA derived from T cells, B-cell-depleted T cells, or PBMCs. A de-identified subject ID, COVID-19 status, age in years and sex were almost always included in the sample metadata. Subjects who had been exposed to COVID-19, were actively infected with it, or had recovered from it provided the deeply sampled blood TCRbeta repertoires that made up the dataset. The repertoires were made available in a free public database intended to serve as a resource for research on the immune response to SARS-CoV-2. Where available, HLA class I and class II types were obtained from metadata supplied by the sample provider rather than from assay-based typing.

Trimmed from V: 5 bases; trimmed from J: 4 bases; junction bases lacking a gene match: 6. The CDR3 starts with the cysteine, ends with the phenylalanine, and has 15 residues. The entry retains the CDR3 DNA only, 45 bases that are in frame from base 1. According to the germline V gene (reference sequence), CDR1 reads LGHDT and CDR2 reads YNNKEL. Note on this clone: Its recognized antigen is unknown. Nothing much larger sits one base from this clone, and base qualities are not available.

Each collaborating institution followed its own protocols to collect whole blood in K2EDTA tubes. For TCRbeta analysis, collaborators shipped samples as frozen whole blood, isolated PBMCs, or DNA extracted from either of those sample types. TCRbeta CDR3 regions were amplified from genomic DNA by means of the immunoSEQ Assay, a bias-controlled multiplex PCR. In the authors' own workflow: Within the assay, amplification of reference gene primers was used to estimate how many nucleated cells each sample contained. To quantify the absolute abundance of each unique TCRbeta CDR3 rearrangement, sequence reads were collapsed and filtered. For each sample, productive Simpson clonality was calculated by taking the square root of Simpson's diversity index across productive rearrangements. TCRdb limited this immuneACCESS table to in-frame rearrangements with V and J called. A share of clones is missing; checked studies link under half to unresolved V genes, and the rest is unexplained. Clone size and V and J calls were adopted from that table, with D and trimming inferred from the DNA. Recorded for this sample are more than 60,000 clones; around 67% of them occurred a single time. Just over 2.5% of the sample rests with the top ten.

General conclusions and limits of the study: The amount of clinical and demographic metadata varied by source and participant and was provided uncurated.

The material sequenced was peripheral blood. Recombination linked TRBV3-1 (or the pseudogene TRBV3-2) to TRBJ2-7; TRBD1 agrees with 12 junctional bases. The origin of this receptor is a human donor with acute or convalescent COVID-19. The donor label of this sample is uncertain. CDR3 loop: CASSVRDRGPYEQYF. The DNA sequence is given as TGTGCCAGCAGCGTCCGGGACAGGGGGCCATACGAGCAGTACTTC.